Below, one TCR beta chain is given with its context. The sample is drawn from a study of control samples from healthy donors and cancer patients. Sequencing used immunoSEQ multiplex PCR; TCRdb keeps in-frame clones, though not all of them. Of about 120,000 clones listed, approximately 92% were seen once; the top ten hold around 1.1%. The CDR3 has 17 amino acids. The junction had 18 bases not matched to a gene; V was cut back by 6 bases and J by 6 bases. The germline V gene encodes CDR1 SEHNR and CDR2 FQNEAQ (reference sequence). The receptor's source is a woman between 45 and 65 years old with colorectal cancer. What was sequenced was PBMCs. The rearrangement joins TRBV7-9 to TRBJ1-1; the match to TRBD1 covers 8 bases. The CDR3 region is CASSAYRGAGDLAEAFF. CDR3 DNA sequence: TGTGCCAGCAGTGCATACAGGGGGGCTGGTGATTTGGCTGAAGCTTTCTTT.